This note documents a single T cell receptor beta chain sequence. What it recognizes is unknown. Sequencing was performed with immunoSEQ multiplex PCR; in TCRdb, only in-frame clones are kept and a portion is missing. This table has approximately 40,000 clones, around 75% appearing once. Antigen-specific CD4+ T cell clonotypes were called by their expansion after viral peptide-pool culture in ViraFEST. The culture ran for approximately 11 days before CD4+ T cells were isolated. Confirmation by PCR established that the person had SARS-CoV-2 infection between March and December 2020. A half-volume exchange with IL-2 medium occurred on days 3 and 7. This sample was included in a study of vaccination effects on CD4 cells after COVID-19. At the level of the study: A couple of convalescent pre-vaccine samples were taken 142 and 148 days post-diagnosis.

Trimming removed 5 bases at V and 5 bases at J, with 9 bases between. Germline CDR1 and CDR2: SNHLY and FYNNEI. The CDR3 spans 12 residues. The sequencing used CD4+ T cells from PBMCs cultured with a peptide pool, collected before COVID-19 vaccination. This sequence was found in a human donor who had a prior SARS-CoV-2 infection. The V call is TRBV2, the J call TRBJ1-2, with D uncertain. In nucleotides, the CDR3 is TGTGCCAGCAGTACTGCAGAGTATGGCTACACCTTC. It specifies CASSTAEYGYTF. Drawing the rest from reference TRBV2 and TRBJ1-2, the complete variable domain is EPEVTQTPSHQVTQMGQEVILRCVPISNHLYFYWYRQILGQKVEFLVSFYNNEISEKSEIFDDQFSVERPDGSNFTLKIRSTKLEDSAMYFCASSTAEYGYTFGSGTRLTVV.